The clone carrying this TCR beta chain occurred a few times. Its specificity is not known. The sample comes from a study of identical twins. MiXCR, run by TCRdb on the 5' RACE reads, gives a single entry per CDR3 protein. This table holds some 1,700,000 distinct CDR3 sequences, under 35% found once. CDR1 SNHLY and CDR2 FYNNEI come from the germline V gene. The CDR3 has 11 amino acids. V dropped 1 base and J dropped 7 bases, with 1 base sitting between them. Broader study findings: Not following the same donors, the study drew its conclusions from cross-sectional statistical analysis.

This receptor was obtained from a newborn girl in good health. The sample taken for sequencing was cord blood. This chain joins TRBV2 and TRBJ2-2; D not resolved. CDR3 DNA sequence: TGTGCCAGCAGTGAAGTCGGGGAGCTGTTTTTT. This encodes CASSEVGELFF.